This passage covers 24 T cell receptor beta chains from one sample sequenced in a study of blood T cell repertoires in COVID-19. The protocol was immunoSEQ multiplex PCR, while the TCRdb copy is restricted to in-frame clones and leaves out a portion. The repertoire has about 230,000 clones, 70% to 90% of them found once; the top ten carry approximately 2.5%. The sequencing sample was made of PBMCs or T cells enriched from blood (not recorded which). These receptor sequences come from a woman aged 40 to 55 with acute COVID-19.

J is TRBJ2-1 and V is TRBV20-1, with TRBD2 matching 14 bases. Germline loops: CDR1 DFQATT, CDR2 SNEGSKA (reference sequence). Germline trimming cut 3 bases from V and 8 bases from J; bases unmatched to any gene: 3. This CDR3 region has 14 residues. CDR3 DNA sequence: TGCAGTGCTAGTGGGACTAGCGGGGGTTATGAGCAGTTCTTC. It specifies CSASGTSGGYEQFF.

The genes are TRBV25-1 and TRBJ2-3, with D unresolved. Deletions cut 10 bases from V and 3 bases from J, with 11 bases between. This CDR3 contains 12 residues. The V gene's germline CDR1 is MGHDK and CDR2 SYGVNS. This CDR3 is CATNRGTDTQYF. In DNA, the CDR3 is TGTGCCACCAATAGAGGTACAGATACGCAGTATTTT. Full variable domain (missing parts from reference TRBV25-1 and TRBJ2-3): EADIYQTPRYLVIGTGKKITLECSQTMGHDKMYWYQQDPGMELHLIHYSYGVNSTEKGDLSSESTVSRIRTEHFPLTLESARPSHTSQYLCATNRGTDTQYFGPGTRLTVL.

This rearrangement joins TRBV19 to TRBJ1-4; D unclear. The V gene lost 4 bases and the J gene lost 8 bases, with 8 bases spanning the gap. The CDR3 has 12 amino acids. CDR1 is LNHDA, CDR2 SQIVND, per germline (reference sequence). The CDR3 DNA sequence: TGTGCCAGTAGTAGTGTGGCCGAAAAACTGTTTTTT. Its translation: CASSSVAEKLFF.

This clone was seen just once. This sequence joins TRBV3-1 (or the pseudogene TRBV3-2) and TRBJ2-7; 12 bases agree with TRBD2. The CDR3 length is 16 residues. Germline CDR1 and CDR2: LGHDT and YNNKEL (reference sequence). J was trimmed by 1 base and V by 6 bases; bases with no gene match: 7. This CDR3 is CASRETSGSPSYEQYV. The CDR3, as DNA: TGTGCCAGCAGGGAGACTAGCGGGAGCCCGTCCTACGAGCAGTACGTC.

The chain is built from TRBV9 and TRBJ2-1; TRBD2 agrees at 9 bases. The CDR3 is made up of 15 amino acids. CDR1 and CDR2 (germline): SGDLS, YYNGEE. With 3 bases clipped from V and 8 bases from J, the junction kept 9 bases outside the gene matches. As DNA, the CDR3 is TGTGCCAGCAGCGACGGGGCGGGAGGGCTGGATGAGCAGTTCTTC. This sequence encodes CASSDGAGGLDEQFF.

The V and J genes are TRBV5-8 and TRBJ1-2; the D gene is possibly TRBD1 (6 bases). Trimming removed 2 bases at V and 0 bases at J, with 14 bases between. Germline lookup yields CDR1 SGHTS and CDR2 YDEGEE. This CDR3 spans 16 amino acids. The chain's CDR3 is CASSFSGGRANYGYTF. Written as DNA, the CDR3 is TGTGCCAGCAGCTTTTCGGGGGGGCGAGCTAACTATGGCTACACCTTC. Drawing the rest from reference TRBV5-8 and TRBJ1-2, the complete variable domain is EAGVTQSPTHLIKTRGQQATLRCSPISGHTSVYWYQQALGLGLQFLLWYDEGEERNRGNFPPRFSGRQFPNYSSELNVNALELEDSALYLCASSFSGGRANYGYTFGSGTRLTVV.

The chain combines TRBV19 with TRBJ1-6, with D maybe TRBD1 (5 bases). From germline, CDR1 is LNHDA and CDR2 SQIVND (reference sequence). V lost 8 bases and J 10 bases, leaving 21 bases between the germline ends. The CDR3 contains 15 residues. The CDR3: CASGVGVSGYSPLHF. DNA of the CDR3: TGTGCCAGTGGAGTTGGGGTATCAGGGTACTCACCCCTCCACTTT. The full variable domain, its missing parts supplied by reference TRBV19 and TRBJ1-6, is DGGITQSPKYLFRKEGQNVTLSCEQNLNHDAMYWYRQDPGQGLRLIYYSQIVNDFQKGDIAEGYSVSREKKESFPLTVTSAQKNPTAFYLCASGVGVSGYSPLHFGNGTRLTVT.

The chain employs TRBV3-1 (or the pseudogene TRBV3-2) and TRBJ2-1, with D perhaps TRBD2 (5 bases). The V end lost 0 bases, the J end lost 2 bases, and 11 bases lay between the germline ends. Per the germline V gene, CDR1 is LGHDT and CDR2 is YNNKEL (reference sequence). The CDR3 has 16 residues. CDR3 sequence reads: CASSQERAWAYNEQFF. CDR3 bases: TGTGCCAGCAGCCAAGAGCGGGCCTGGGCCTACAATGAGCAGTTCTTC.

This clone has a single count. This chain joins TRBV7-9 and TRBJ2-5; TRBD2 is a possible D gene (6 bases). The germline CDR1 and CDR2 sequences are SEHNR and FQNEAQ (reference sequence). V shed 5 bases and J shed 2 bases, with 15 bases lying between them. This CDR3 is 15 amino acids long. CDR3 amino acids: CASSPLGGKQETQYF. CDR3 bases: TGTGCCAGCAGCCCCCTGGGCGGGAAGCAAGAGACCCAGTACTTC.

The genes are TRBV3-1 (or the pseudogene TRBV3-2) and TRBJ1-2; D remains ambiguous. The CDR3 consists of 13 residues. Trimming stripped 3 bases from V and 8 bases from J, with 13 bases between. Germline CDR1 is LGHDT and CDR2 is YNNKEL (reference sequence). This chain's CDR3 is CASSQRDPGGYTF. The CDR3 DNA reads TGTGCCAGCAGCCAGAGGGATCCCGGAGGCTACACCTTC.

The chain employs TRBV12-3 or TRBV12-4 and TRBJ1-6; tentatively, D is TRBD1 (5 bases). Trimming removed 6 bases at V and 14 bases at J, with 17 bases between. The CDR3 runs to 13 residues. The CDR3 DNA reads as TGTGCCAGCAGCCCGGGACTCGTTGCCACCCTCCACTTT. Its protein product is CASSPGLVATLHF.

The chain recombines TRBV7-2 with TRBJ1-5; D is possibly TRBD1 (6 bases). Germline CDR1 reads SGHTA; CDR2 reads FQGNSA. CDR3 length: 17 residues. V was trimmed by 1 base and J by 2 bases, leaving 15 bases between them. CDR3 amino acids: CASSLVFGGAGNQPQHF. The CDR3 DNA reads TGTGCCAGCAGCTTAGTCTTTGGGGGCGCGGGCAATCAGCCCCAGCATTTT.

The chain carries TRBV3-1 (or the pseudogene TRBV3-2) and TRBJ2-7; the D gene is possibly TRBD1 (6 bases). Germline CDR1 and CDR2: LGHDT and YNNKEL (reference sequence). Between the trimmed V and J ends, which lost 2 bases and 6 bases, there was a span of 17 bases. CDR3 size: 15 residues. CDR3 residues: CASSQRNRDGPEQYF. CDR3 DNA sequence: TGTGCCAGCAGCCAACGAAACAGGGACGGGCCCGAGCAGTACTTC.

This chain connects TRBV5-5 to TRBJ2-2; TRBD1 matches at 10 bases. The junction had 15 bases not matched to a gene; V was cut back by 2 bases and J by 5 bases. The CDR3 has 19 residues. Germline V lookup: CDR1 SGHKS, CDR2 YYEKEE (reference sequence). The CDR3 reads CASSFSEWGQGKSTGELFF. The CDR3 region has the DNA TGTGCCAGCAGCTTCTCCGAGTGGGGACAGGGGAAATCAACCGGGGAGCTGTTTTTT.

The V and J genes are TRBV7-2 and TRBJ2-5, with a weak D call TRBD2 (6 bases). In germline, CDR1 is SGHTA, CDR2 FQGNSA. V lost 1 base to trimming and J lost 5 bases, with 8 bases between them. CDR3 length: 13 amino acids. This chain's CDR3 is CASSLVGRETQYF. For the CDR3, the DNA is TGTGCCAGCAGCTTAGTTGGGAGGGAGACCCAGTACTTC.

The sample holds a few counts of this clone. This chain joins TRBV10-2 and TRBJ2-7; possible D gene TRBD2, 6 bases. Germline V gene data show CDR1 as WSHSY and CDR2 as SAAADI. Trimming removed 2 bases from V and 2 bases from J, with 10 bases in between. CDR3 length: 14 amino acids. Here the CDR3 DNA reads TGCGCCAGCAGTGAGGTTGGGGGGACCTACGAGCAGTACGTC. This encodes CASSEVGGTYEQYV.

The chain combines TRBV24-1 with TRBJ2-2; TRBD1 is a possible D gene (6 bases). The V and J ends lost 10 bases and 1 base respectively, with 9 bases between them. CDR1 is KGHDR, CDR2 SFDVKD, per germline. The CDR3 is 13 residues long. This CDR3 reads CATGTQNTGELFF. The CDR3 bases are TGTGCCACGGGGACACAGAACACCGGGGAGCTGTTTTTT.

The chain links TRBV4-2 to TRBJ2-3, with TRBD2 matching over 11 bases. The V gene's germline CDR1 is LGHNA and CDR2 YNFKEQ. CDR3 size: 18 residues. J was trimmed by 2 bases and V by 0 bases; bases with no gene match: 7. The DNA of the CDR3 is TGTGCCAGCAGCCAAGAGTCTAGCGGGGGGCCATTCACAGATACGCAGTATTTT. As protein: CASSQESSGGPFTDTQYF.

The rearrangement uses TRBV7-2 and TRBJ2-5; 8 positions agree with TRBD1. Per germline, CDR1 SGHTA and CDR2 FQGNSA. V was clipped by 2 bases and J by 0 bases; unmatched bases: 2. The CDR3 is made up of 15 amino acids. The chain's CDR3 is CASSLMGQDQETQYF. CDR3 nucleotide sequence: TGTGCCAGCAGCTTAATGGGACAGGACCAAGAGACCCAGTACTTC. The whole variable domain, filled in from reference TRBV7-2 and TRBJ2-5, reads GAGVSQSPSNKVTEKGKDVELRCDPISGHTALYWYRQSLGQGLEFLIYFQGNSAPDKSGLPSDRFSAERTGGSVSTLTIQRTQQEDSAVYLCASSLMGQDQETQYFGPGTRLLVL.

The rearrangement uses TRBV24-1 and TRBJ2-3, with D perhaps TRBD1 (6 bases). V was pared by 4 bases and J by 0 bases, with 13 bases between. This CDR3 has 16 amino acids. In germline, CDR1 is KGHDR, CDR2 SFDVKD. The CDR3 reads CATSDPTGYSTDTQYF. For the CDR3, the DNA is TGTGCCACCAGTGACCCGACAGGTTACAGCACAGATACGCAGTATTTT.

The chain carries TRBV10-2 and TRBJ1-2; D ambiguous. Germline V CDR1 and CDR2: WSHSY, SAAADI. The CDR3 totals 13 residues. The V end was cut by 3 bases, the J end by 8 bases, with 13 bases between. CDR3 bases: TGCGCCAGCAGTGAATCCAGGCTCTGGGGCTACACCTTC. Translating gives CASSESRLWGYTF.

The gene calls are TRBV5-1 and TRBJ2-5; 15 nucleotides line up with TRBD2. The J segment lost 3 bases and the V segment lost 3 bases, leaving 6 bases of the junction unmatched. This CDR3 has 17 amino acids. Germline V gene data show CDR1 as SGHRS and CDR2 as YFSETQ. This CDR3 reads CASSSFRTSGGEETQYF. For the CDR3, the DNA is TGCGCCAGCAGCTCCTTCCGGACTAGCGGGGGGGAAGAGACCCAGTACTTC.

The chain couples TRBV12-3 or TRBV12-4 to TRBJ2-1; D gene unclear. The V gene lost 3 bases and the J gene lost 9 bases, with 6 bases spanning the gap. This CDR3 has 11 residues. The CDR3 DNA reads as TGTGCCAGCAGTTTCTCTAGTGAGCAGTTCTTC. Protein: CASSFSSEQFF.

In DNA, the CDR3 is TGTGCCAGCAGTTTATTGGGACAGGCAAAGAATGAGCAGTTCTTC. Translated: CASSLLGQAKNEQFF. The chain joins TRBV28 to TRBJ2-1; 8 bases map to TRBD1. Trimming cost V 1 base and J 7 bases; bases outside gene matches: 6. This CDR3 has 15 residues. The germline CDR1 and CDR2 sequences are MDHEN and SYDVKM.